This is a list of T cell receptor beta chains from one sample in a study of control samples from healthy donors and cancer patients. The method was immunoSEQ multiplex PCR; TCRdb's version includes in-frame clones alone and lacks a portion of them. Of 150,000 or so clones listed, roughly 94% were seen once; the top ten hold 8.5%. Source material: blood. Receptor source: a middle-aged woman in good health. CDR3s include the opening cysteine and the closing phenylalanine or tryptophan.

CDR3: CASSKGLAGGPRETQYF; J: TRBJ2-5; V: TRBV21-1
CDR3: CASVLSPSSNQPQHF; J: TRBJ1-5; V: TRBV12-5
CDR3: CASSQGTSPQPQHF; J: TRBJ1-5; V: TRBV4-3
CDR3: CASSEALGQAIYGYTF; J: TRBJ1-2; V: TRBV6-1
CDR3: CASSIGGGAGDEQFF; J: TRBJ2-1; V: TRBV10-2
CDR3: CASSMGHTNYGYTF; J: TRBJ1-2; V: TRBV19
CDR3: CASSLVPTYNSPLHF; J: TRBJ1-6; V: TRBV5-6
CDR3: CASSLGQGVSQPQHF; J: TRBJ1-5; V: TRBV19
CDR3: CASSTDTYTEAFF; J: TRBJ1-1; V: TRBV11-3
CDR3: CASSIEGSNQPQHF; J: TRBJ1-5; V: TRBV19
CDR3: CASSFVPGHTGELFF; J: TRBJ2-2; V: TRBV5-6
CDR3: CASSGSGRAPYEQYF; J: TRBJ2-7; V: TRBV10-1
CDR3: CASSQERGQGGQYF; J: TRBJ2-7; V: TRBV14
CDR3: CASKPRMNTEAFF; J: TRBJ1-1; V: TRBV19
CDR3: CASTLVWGEREAFF; J: TRBJ1-1; V: TRBV2
CDR3: CASSLGENTEAFF; J: TRBJ1-1; V: TRBV6-5
CDR3: CASRDGWDTQYF; J: TRBJ2-3; V: TRBV10-2
CDR3: CASSLIRHRQEKGYTF; J: TRBJ1-2; V: TRBV7-8
CDR3: CASSYGGGRGTEAFF; J: TRBJ1-1; V: TRBV6-5
CDR3: CASSLGSDIQYF; J: TRBJ2-4; V: TRBV5-6
CDR3: CASSLTGGGDTQYF; J: TRBJ2-3; V: TRBV7-3
CDR3: CASSQEAGARYEQYF; J: TRBJ2-7; V: TRBV4-1
CDR3: CASSSGLAGSRSADTQYF; J: TRBJ2-3; V: TRBV4-3
CDR3: CASSLFRGTGELFF; J: TRBJ2-2; V: TRBV27
CDR3: CASSLSPKAGDEAFF; J: TRBJ1-1; V: TRBV5-4
CDR3: CASSFNSNTEAFF; J: TRBJ1-1; V: TRBV5-1
CDR3: CASSSQGLSGNTIYF; J: TRBJ1-3; V: TRBV6-5
CDR3: CASSLAGGDEKLFF; J: TRBJ1-4; V: TRBV5-4
CDR3: CASSPDTSNQPQHF; J: TRBJ1-5; V: TRBV9
CDR3: CASSRSRGSNQPQHF; J: TRBJ1-5; V: TRBV6-2/TRBV6-3
CDR3: CASSEGGTGNTIYF; J: TRBJ1-3; V: TRBV2
CDR3: CASSQGAGGYTF; J: TRBJ1-2; V: TRBV6-2/TRBV6-3
CDR3: CASSHVSGTNQPQHF; J: TRBJ1-5; V: TRBV4-1
CDR3: CASRQGGTEAFF; J: TRBJ1-1; V: TRBV14
CDR3: CASSQVRGRETQYF; J: TRBJ2-5; V: TRBV3-1/TRBV3-2
CDR3: CASSAGTGVYNEQFF; J: TRBJ2-1; V: TRBV5-5
CDR3: CASSLVLQLPNTGELFF; J: TRBJ2-2; V: TRBV11-2
CDR3: CATSAQPQHF; J: TRBJ1-5; V: TRBV24-1
CDR3: CASSLGDGGLYEQYF; J: TRBJ2-7; V: TRBV7-2
CDR3: CASSLTAYNEKLFF; J: TRBJ1-4; V: TRBV7-9
CDR3: CASKPGTGNTGELFF; J: TRBJ2-2; V: TRBV6-6
CDR3: CASSPTARGGYTF; J: TRBJ1-2; V: TRBV9
CDR3: CASSSGARMNTEAFF; J: TRBJ1-1; V: TRBV5-8
CDR3: CASSQVWVTAVSGNTIYF; J: TRBJ1-3; V: TRBV4-1
CDR3: CASSQDIGNTEAFF; J: TRBJ1-1; V: TRBV4-3
CDR3: CAISDRGVNTEAFF; J: TRBJ1-1; V: TRBV10-3
CDR3: CASSSRYGTANTEAFF; J: TRBJ1-1; V: TRBV5-4